The 22 T cell receptor beta chains reported below all come from one sample, sequenced in a study of T cells after yellow fever vaccination. Via MiXCR, TCRdb re-called the 5' RACE reads, giving one row per CDR3 protein. This table holds a few hundred thousand distinct CDR3 sequences, 15% to 20% found once. Sequences were derived from PBMCs, sampled before the yellow fever booster vaccination. The receptors were sampled from a man between 18 and 35 years old who received the YFV17D yellow fever vaccine.

The rearrangement uses TRBV7-2 and TRBJ2-2, with a possible D match to TRBD2 (5 bases). The germline V gene encodes CDR1 SGHTA and CDR2 FQGNSA. The CDR3 consists of 16 residues. With 1 base removed from V and 8 bases from J, the gap between germline ends came to 17 bases. Here the CDR3 DNA reads TGTGCCAGCAGCTTAGTTGCGGAGCGGACGATGGGGGAGCTGTTTTTT. Translating gives CASSLVAERTMGELFF.

This clonotype was picked up a small number of times. The chain combines TRBV19 with TRBJ2-1; 9 nucleotides match TRBD1. J gave up 7 bases and V 5 bases, and 12 bases lay outside the gene matches. Germline V gene sequence: CDR1 LNHDA, CDR2 SQIVND (reference sequence). This CDR3 is built from 16 residues. This chain's CDR3 is CASSGLTGGLGNEQFF. The CDR3 DNA follows: TGTGCCAGTAGTGGACTGACAGGGGGTCTTGGAAATGAGCAGTTCTTC.

This chain links TRBV5-1 with TRBJ2-3, with 11 positions matching TRBD2. From germline, CDR1 is SGHRS and CDR2 YFSETQ. With V trimmed by 0 bases and J by 1 base, 4 bases remained unmatched. The CDR3 length is 17 residues. This CDR3 reads CASSLATLAGGTDTQYF. CDR3 bases: TGCGCCAGCAGCTTGGCTACACTAGCGGGGGGCACAGATACGCAGTATTTT.

This clonotype was counted only a few times. The chain recombines TRBV7-2 with TRBJ1-4; the match to TRBD1 covers 9 bases. Per the germline V gene, CDR1 is SGHTA and CDR2 is FQGNSA. V shed 7 bases, J shed 8 bases, and the junction held 8 bases outside the gene matches. CDR3 length equals 14 residues. DNA of the CDR3: TGTGCCAGCACTATACAGGGGGCGGGAGAAAAACTGTTTTTT. It specifies CASTIQGAGEKLFF.

The rearrangement uses TRBV7-9 and TRBJ1-2, with TRBD1 as a possible D gene (6 bases). Germline V gives CDR1 SEHNR, CDR2 FQNEAQ (reference sequence). The length of the CDR3 is 17 residues. V shed 4 bases and J shed 3 bases, with 21 bases lying between them. DNA for the CDR3: TGTGCCAGCAGCTCACATAGACCAGGAGGGGGGGACTATGGCTACACCTTC. This gives the protein CASSSHRPGGGDYGYTF. The full variable domain, completed using reference TRBV7-9 and TRBJ1-2, is DTGVSQNPRHKITKRGQNVTFRCDPISEHNRLYWYRQTLGQGPEFLTYFQNEAQLEKSRLLSDRFSAERPKGSFSTLEIQRTEQGDSAMYLCASSSHRPGGGDYGYTFGSGTRLTVV.

This clonotype has just a few counts. The chain uses TRBV4-1 and TRBJ1-3; D is possibly TRBD1 (6 bases). Between the trimmed V and J ends, which lost 9 bases and 3 bases, there was a span of 18 bases. The CDR3 runs 15 residues. The germline CDR1 and CDR2 sequences are MGHRA and YSYEKL. CDR3: CASNRVAGGGNTIYF. For the CDR3, the DNA is TGCGCCAGTAACAGGGTCGCCGGGGGTGGAAACACCATATATTTT.

This clonotype appeared a few times. V gene TRBV7-6 combines with J gene TRBJ2-1; 7 nucleotides align to TRBD1. The V gene end was trimmed by 1 base and the J gene end by 6 bases; junction bases not matched to a gene: 12. Per germline, CDR1 SGHVS and CDR2 FNYEAQ. This CDR3 spans 17 amino acids. The CDR3 spells CASSLGVGQVGRNEQFF. CDR3 bases: TGTGCCAGCAGCTTAGGTGTTGGACAGGTCGGGCGCAATGAGCAGTTCTTC. Combining the CDR3 with reference TRBV7-6 and TRBJ2-1 gives the whole variable domain GAGVSQSPRYKVTKRGQDVALRCDPISGHVSLYWYRQALGQGPEFLTYFNYEAQQDKSGLPNDRFSAERPEGSISTLTIQRTEQRDSAMYRCASSLGVGQVGRNEQFFGPGTRLTVL.

The chain couples TRBV6-6 to TRBJ1-4; weak D call: TRBD1 (6 bases). Between the trimmed V and J ends, which lost 5 bases and 13 bases, there was a span of 11 bases. This CDR3 region has 11 residues. CDR1 is MNHNY, CDR2 SVGAGI, per germline (reference sequence). The CDR3 DNA reads TGTGCCAGCAGTACAGGGTTCCGACTGTTTTTT. Residues: CASSTGFRLFF.

This clonotype occurred a few times. The chain is built from TRBV25-1 and TRBJ1-6, with no clear D. Germline values: CDR1 MGHDK, CDR2 SYGVNS. CDR3 size: 15 residues. Trimming took off 2 bases at V and 0 bases at J, with 5 bases between the two ends. This CDR3 is CASSELSSYNSPLHF. The DNA of the CDR3 is TGTGCCAGCAGTGAACTAAGCTCCTATAATTCACCCCTCCACTTT. The full variable domain, completed using reference TRBV25-1 and TRBJ1-6, is EADIYQTPRYLVIGTGKKITLECSQTMGHDKMYWYQQDPGMELHLIHYSYGVNSTEKGDLSSESTVSRIRTEHFPLTLESARPSHTSQYLCASSELSSYNSPLHFGNGTRLTVT.

The chain recombines TRBV20-1 with TRBJ2-3; 7 nucleotides line up with TRBD1. Germline CDR1 is DFQATT and CDR2 is SNEGSKA (reference sequence). There are 15 residues in the CDR3. The J segment lost 5 bases and the V segment lost 1 base, leaving 9 bases of the junction unmatched. In DNA, the CDR3 is TGCAGTGCTAGAGGGGAAGGGGGCTTCGTAGATACGCAGTATTTT. Its protein is CSARGEGGFVDTQYF.

The CDR3 DNA follows: TGTGCCAGCAGCGAGCGGCGGGGGGGCTTTCCAAATGAGCAGTTCTTC. Amino acids: CASSERRGGFPNEQFF. The chain joins TRBV9 to TRBJ2-1; 9 nucleotides line up with TRBD2. The junction had 11 bases not matched to a gene; V was cut back by 3 bases and J by 7 bases. The CDR3 totals 16 residues. The germline gives CDR1 SGDLS, CDR2 YYNGEE.

The chain links TRBV4-1 to TRBJ2-2; TRBD1 matches at 11 bases. V dropped 9 bases and J dropped 3; count of bases not matched to a gene: 6. Germline V gene data show CDR1 as MGHRA and CDR2 as YSYEKL. The CDR3 contains 15 residues. CDR3 coding DNA: TGCGCCAGTAGAACGGGACAGGGGGACACCGGGGAGCTGTTTTTT. It is translated as CASRTGQGDTGELFF.

The chain uses TRBV6-5 and TRBJ2-2, with D unclear. Per the germline V gene, CDR1 is MNHEY and CDR2 is SVGAGI. The CDR3 length is 15 residues. Trimming cost V 0 bases and J 7 bases, with 12 bases left between them. CDR3 sequence reads: CASSYSIKFNGELFF. CDR3 nucleotides: TGTGCCAGCAGTTACTCGATCAAATTCAACGGGGAGCTGTTTTTT.

This rearrangement joins TRBV7-9 to TRBJ2-2; 9 bases are a match to TRBD2. Germline V gene lookup returns CDR1 SEHNR and CDR2 FQNEAQ (reference sequence). J gave up 6 bases and V 7 bases, and 3 bases lay outside the gene matches. The CDR3 sequence is 13 residues long. CDR3 coding DNA: TGTGCCAGCACTCTAGCGGGGTCCGGGGAGCTGTTTTTT. Its translation: CASTLAGSGELFF.

The V and J genes are TRBV29-1 and TRBJ2-3, with 9 bases identical to TRBD1. With V trimmed by 7 bases and J by 8 bases, 10 bases remained unmatched. CDR3 length: 13 amino acids. CDR1 SQVTM and CDR2 ANQGSEA come from the germline V gene. The CDR3 loop is CSGWDRVGGTQYF. The CDR3 DNA reads TGCAGCGGATGGGACAGGGTAGGGGGTACGCAGTATTTT.

This clonotype came up a few times. This chain connects TRBV28 to TRBJ1-5; tentatively, D is TRBD1 (5 bases). This CDR3 spans 13 amino acids. Germline V gene sequence: CDR1 MDHEN, CDR2 SYDVKM. V gave up 11 bases and J gave up 6 bases, with 17 bases separating them. The CDR3 reads CAPYGGWGQPQHF. Here the CDR3 DNA reads TGTGCCCCGTACGGGGGATGGGGTCAGCCCCAGCATTTT.

A few counts support this clonotype. The CDR3 DNA sequence: TGTGCCAGCAAAGTCGACAGGAGGGTCTCTGGAAACACCATATATTTT. Encoded protein: CASKVDRRVSGNTIYF. The chain uses TRBV6-6 and TRBJ1-3, with a weak D call TRBD1 (6 bases). The CDR3 is 16 residues long. V lost 7 bases and J 0 bases, leaving 16 bases between the germline ends. CDR1 and CDR2 (germline): MNHNY, SVGAGI (reference sequence).

The J gene is TRBJ1-2, the V gene TRBV12-3 or TRBV12-4; 7 nucleotides line up with TRBD1. The CDR3 totals 13 residues. V was pared by 7 bases and J by 2 bases, with 4 bases of the junction left unmatched. CDR3 bases: TGTGCCAGCACCCTCAGGGGGAACTATGGCTACACCTTC. As protein: CASTLRGNYGYTF.

There are a few counts of this clonotype. V and J are TRBV4-2 and TRBJ2-5; D possibly matches TRBD1 or TRBD2 (5 bases each). The CDR3 loop spans 12 amino acids. V lost 0 bases and J lost 7, with 6 bases in between. Germline CDR1 is LGHNA and CDR2 is YNFKEQ. The DNA for the CDR3 is TGTGCCAGCAGCCAAGACGGGGCGACCCAGTACTTC. This encodes CASSQDGATQYF.

The V gene is TRBV5-1, the J gene TRBJ2-5, with D maybe TRBD1 (6 bases). CDR1 is SGHRS, CDR2 YFSETQ, per germline. The CDR3 is 15 amino acids. Trimming took off 3 bases at V and 5 bases at J, with 17 bases between the two ends. The CDR3 nucleotides are TGCGCCAGCAGCTGGGCCGGACAGTTGGGGGAGACCCAGTACTTC. This encodes CASSWAGQLGETQYF.

The rearrangement uses TRBV7-2 and TRBJ2-5, with 7 bases identical to TRBD1. The CDR3 is made up of 14 amino acids. In germline, CDR1 is SGHTA, CDR2 FQGNSA. J was trimmed by 4 bases and V by 2 bases; bases with no gene match: 4. CDR3 sequence: CASSLWSGGETQYF. As DNA, the CDR3 is TGTGCCAGCAGCTTATGGTCAGGGGGAGAGACCCAGTACTTC.

The rearrangement links TRBV6-6 to TRBJ1-2, with a possible D match to TRBD1 (6 bases). The CDR3 covers 15 residues. Per the germline V gene, CDR1 is MNHNY and CDR2 is SVGAGI (reference sequence). V lost 7 bases to trimming and J lost 3 bases, with 18 bases between them. CDR3 region: CASIPGRGLDYGYTF. DNA of the CDR3: TGTGCCAGCATCCCAGGTCGGGGGCTGGACTATGGCTACACCTTC.